Listed here are 27 T cell receptor beta chains from one sample, sequenced in a study of CD8 T cells in ankylosing spondylitis. General study results and limits: For ankylosing spondylitis blood, a TCR beta motif of seven to nine highly homologous variants appeared characteristic.

TCRdb re-derived calls from the 5' RACE reads in MiXCR, one entry per CDR3 protein. The data contain 500,000 to 650,000 distinct CDR3 sequences, roughly 5.3% of them seen just once; the ten biggest clones take up around 3.5%. These TCRs are of unknown antigen specificity. Sequencing was performed on blood, either unsorted or a sorted T cell fraction (not recorded which). The receptor set was obtained from a male donor with ankylosing spondylitis.

This clonotype has at least ten counts. The genes are TRBV28 and TRBJ2-5; 7 bases match TRBD2. Trimming at V came to 2 bases and at J to 2 bases, leaving 5 bases not matched to a gene. The CDR3 spans 15 residues. The germline CDR1 and CDR2 sequences are MDHEN and SYDVKM. The CDR3 loop is CASSLPWGGQETQYF. In nucleotides, the CDR3 is TGTGCCAGCAGTTTACCTTGGGGGGGGCAAGAGACCCAGTACTTC.

The chain links TRBV6-2 or TRBV6-3 to TRBJ2-3, with TRBD1 matching over 9 bases. The CDR3 runs 13 residues. J was trimmed by 9 bases and V by 10 bases; bases with no gene match: 11. The V gene's germline CDR1 is MNHEY and CDR2 SVGEGT. For the CDR3, the DNA is TGTGCCATTTCCCCTTCGGGGACAGGGACGCAGTATTTT. Its translation: CAISPSGTGTQYF.

This clonotype has ten or more counts. The J gene is TRBJ1-6, the V gene TRBV7-9; no definite D call. Germline V gives CDR1 SEHNR, CDR2 FQNEAQ (reference sequence). Trimming stripped 0 bases from V and 9 bases from J, with 9 bases between. The CDR3 is made up of 14 amino acids. CDR3 residues: CASSLALDGSPLHF. In nucleotides, the CDR3 is TGTGCCAGCAGCTTAGCGCTTGACGGTTCACCCCTCCACTTT. Combining the CDR3 with reference TRBV7-9 and TRBJ1-6 gives the whole variable domain DTGVSQNPRHKITKRGQNVTFRCDPISEHNRLYWYRQTLGQGPEFLTYFQNEAQLEKSRLLSDRFSAERPKGSFSTLEIQRTEQGDSAMYLCASSLALDGSPLHFGNGTRLTVT.

This clonotype came up a few times. The gene calls are TRBV20-1 and TRBJ2-5; 9 bases map to TRBD2. Germline V gives CDR1 DFQATT, CDR2 SNEGSKA (reference sequence). This CDR3 region has 16 residues. V was pared by 1 base and J by 0 bases, with 6 bases of the junction left unmatched. CDR3 DNA: TGCAGTGCTAGAGGCCCAGCGGGAGGTTACCAAGAGACCCAGTACTTC. This encodes CSARGPAGGYQETQYF.

This clonotype has at least ten counts. The gene calls are TRBV9 and TRBJ2-7, with 8 positions matching TRBD2. J gave up 3 bases and V 6 bases, and 11 bases lay outside the gene matches. Germline values: CDR1 SGDLS, CDR2 YYNGEE. This CDR3 spans 15 amino acids. CDR3 sequence reads: CASTRSATSDYEQYF. CDR3 nucleotide sequence: TGTGCCAGCACCCGATCGGCGACTAGCGACTACGAGCAGTACTTC. The full variable domain, with the rest looked up from reference TRBV9 and TRBJ2-7, is DSGVTQTPKHLITATGQRVTLRCSPRSGDLSVYWYQQSLDQGLQFLIQYYNGEERAKGNILERFSAQQFPDLHSELNLSSLELGDSALYFCASTRSATSDYEQYFGPGTRLTVT.

The chain employs TRBV28 and TRBJ2-5; D may correspond to TRBD1 or TRBD2 (7 bases each). Germline V gene lookup returns CDR1 MDHEN and CDR2 SYDVKM. The CDR3 loop spans 15 amino acids. The V gene lost 2 bases and the J gene lost 2 bases, with 12 bases spanning the gap. CDR3 loop: CASSLPGGGQETQYF. For the CDR3, the DNA is TGTGCCAGCAGTTTACCAGGGGGGGGGCAAGAGACCCAGTACTTC.

This clonotype was seen ten or more times. The rearrangement joins TRBV7-9 to TRBJ2-7; 8 nucleotides match TRBD1. In germline, CDR1 is SEHNR, CDR2 FQNEAQ (reference sequence). The junction had 13 bases not matched to a gene; V was cut back by 5 bases and J by 7 bases. The CDR3 contains 15 residues. The CDR3 spells CASSRPGQAVREQYF. The DNA of the CDR3 is TGTGCCAGCAGCCGTCCGGGACAGGCCGTGAGGGAGCAGTACTTC. The full variable domain, with the rest looked up from reference TRBV7-9 and TRBJ2-7, is DTGVSQNPRHKITKRGQNVTFRCDPISEHNRLYWYRQTLGQGPEFLTYFQNEAQLEKSRLLSDRFSAERPKGSFSTLEIQRTEQGDSAMYLCASSRPGQAVREQYFGPGTRLTVT.

Ten or more counts support this clonotype. This chain joins TRBV6-1 and TRBJ2-1, with 13 bases lining up with TRBD2. This CDR3 comprises 15 residues. The germline gives CDR1 MNHNS, CDR2 SASEGT. The V and J ends lost 4 bases and 8 bases, in that order; junction bases with no gene match: 5. Written as DNA, the CDR3 is TGTGCCAGCAGTGCAAGGACTAGCGGGAGAGATGAGCAGTTCTTC. It is translated as CASSARTSGRDEQFF.

This clonotype has ten or more counts. The chain employs TRBV7-2 and TRBJ2-7; 11 bases agree with TRBD2. Unmatched junction bases numbered 4, after V lost 5 bases and J lost 1 base. Germline V lookup: CDR1 SGHTA, CDR2 FQGNSA. The CDR3 runs 15 residues. CDR3 DNA: TGTGCCAGCAGCAGAACTAGCGGGGGTTCCTACGAGCAGTACTTC. It encodes CASSRTSGGSYEQYF.

This clonotype was detected many times. The chain combines TRBV29-1 with TRBJ2-7; D unresolved. The V end was cut by 5 bases, the J end by 0 bases, with 8 bases between. This CDR3 is 12 amino acids long. Per germline, CDR1 SQVTM and CDR2 ANQGSEA. DNA of the CDR3: TGCAGCGTTCTGGACCTCTCCTACGAGCAGTACTTC. Protein: CSVLDLSYEQYF.

This clonotype was seen ten or more times. The V and J genes are TRBV5-1 and TRBJ2-7; perhaps TRBD2 as D (6 bases). Germline V CDR1 and CDR2: SGHRS, YFSETQ. Between the trimmed V and J ends, which lost 5 bases and 5 bases, there was a span of 14 bases. This CDR3 contains 13 residues. The CDR3 reads CASSPGRFHEQYF. CDR3 DNA sequence: TGCGCCAGCAGTCCTGGGAGGTTCCACGAGCAGTACTTC. Variable domain in full (rest from reference TRBV5-1 and TRBJ2-7): KAGVTQTPRYLIKTRGQQVTLSCSPISGHRSVSWYQQTPGQGLQFLFEYFSETQRNKGNFPGRFSGRQFSNSRSEMNVSTLELGDSALYLCASSPGRFHEQYFGPGTRLTVT.

V gene TRBV7-2 combines with J gene TRBJ2-7, with D possibly TRBD1 on 5 matching bases. The CDR3 has 15 amino acids. The germline V gene encodes CDR1 SGHTA and CDR2 FQGNSA. The V end was cut by 4 bases, the J end by 2 bases, with 15 bases between. The CDR3 DNA reads as TGTGCCAGCAGCTCCCAGGGCGATCCGACCTACGAGCAGTACTTC. Translated: CASSSQGDPTYEQYF.

This clonotype was observed at least ten times. In nucleotides, the CDR3 is TGTGCCAGCAGCACCTTAGGGAGCAATCAGCCCCAGCATTTT. It is translated as CASSTLGSNQPQHF. The genes are TRBV7-9 and TRBJ1-5; D unresolved. The CDR3 runs 14 residues. V was trimmed by 5 bases and J by 1 base, leaving 9 bases between them. CDR1 is SEHNR and CDR2 is FQNEAQ in the germline V gene (reference sequence).

There are a few counts of this clonotype. The chain links TRBV7-2 to TRBJ2-1; perhaps TRBD1 as D (5 bases). Germline CDR1 SGHTA, CDR2 FQGNSA. With 3 bases removed from V and 5 bases from J, the gap between germline ends came to 14 bases. The CDR3 is made up of 15 amino acids. CDR3 DNA sequence: TGTGCCAGCAGCTTTCAGGGTGCAGGGAACAATGAGCAGTTCTTC. As protein: CASSFQGAGNNEQFF.

This clonotype was seen a handful of times. The DNA of the CDR3 is TGTGCCAGCAGCGGGACAGGGTGGGAGAACACTGAAGCTTTCTTT. Translating it yields CASSGTGWENTEAFF. The genes are TRBV9 and TRBJ1-1; TRBD1 matches 8 bases. Germline trimming cut 3 bases from V and 1 base from J; bases unmatched to any gene: 5. Germline assignment: CDR1 SGDLS and CDR2 YYNGEE. The CDR3 extends over 15 amino acids. Full variable domain (outside the CDR3, taken from reference TRBV9 and TRBJ1-1): DSGVTQTPKHLITATGQRVTLRCSPRSGDLSVYWYQQSLDQGLQFLIQYYNGEERAKGNILERFSAQQFPDLHSELNLSSLELGDSALYFCASSGTGWENTEAFFGQGTRLTVV.

Ten or more counts support this clonotype. This chain connects TRBV29-1 to TRBJ2-7; TRBD1 aligns across 8 bases. J gave up 7 bases and V 4 bases, and 9 bases lay outside the gene matches. This CDR3 is built from 13 residues. Germline assignment: CDR1 SQVTM and CDR2 ANQGSEA. CDR3 in amino acids: CSVGGTGVEEQYF. DNA of the CDR3: TGCAGCGTTGGAGGGACAGGTGTCGAAGAGCAGTACTTC.

This clonotype was seen many times. The chain carries TRBV5-1 and TRBJ1-1; D possibly corresponds to TRBD1 (6 bases). CDR3 length equals 18 residues. V was clipped by 4 bases and J by 3 bases, with 25 bases between them. The V gene's germline CDR1 is SGHRS and CDR2 YFSETQ. CDR3: CASSRQGQSIGSHTEAFF. The CDR3 DNA follows: TGCGCCAGCAGCCGTCAAGGACAGTCAATAGGGAGTCACACTGAAGCTTTCTTT. Drawing the rest from reference TRBV5-1 and TRBJ1-1, the complete variable domain is KAGVTQTPRYLIKTRGQQVTLSCSPISGHRSVSWYQQTPGQGLQFLFEYFSETQRNKGNFPGRFSGRQFSNSRSEMNVSTLELGDSALYLCASSRQGQSIGSHTEAFFGQGTRLTVV.

Many counts were recorded for this clonotype. This chain joins TRBV6-5 and TRBJ2-1; TRBD1 agrees at 7 bases. The germline V gene encodes CDR1 MNHEY and CDR2 SVGAGI. The CDR3 loop spans 14 amino acids. V shed 2 bases, J shed 2 bases, and the junction held 0 bases outside the gene matches. The CDR3, as DNA: TGTGCCAGCAGTTACGACAGGGCCTACAATGAGCAGTTCTTC. It is translated as CASSYDRAYNEQFF.

This clonotype occurred many times. The V call is TRBV5-1, the J call TRBJ2-7, with D unclear. CDR1 and CDR2 from the germline V gene are SGHRS and YFSETQ. V lost 0 bases, J lost 1 base, and 11 bases lay in between. The CDR3 covers 15 residues. Here the CDR3 reads CASSLGSGVSYEQYF. Here the CDR3 DNA reads TGCGCCAGCAGCTTGGGGTCCGGTGTATCCTACGAGCAGTACTTC.

This clonotype was counted a few times. In DNA, the CDR3 is TGTGCCAGCAGTTACTCGGGCAGGGGAAGCAATCAGCCCCAGCATTTT. Protein sequence: CASSYSGRGSNQPQHF. The chain recombines TRBV6-2 or TRBV6-3 with TRBJ1-5, with D maybe TRBD1 (6 bases). V was trimmed by 0 bases and J by 1 base, leaving 10 bases between them. The CDR3 totals 16 residues. Germline values: CDR1 MNHEY, CDR2 SVGEGT.

This clonotype occurred many times. This chain uses TRBV11-2 with TRBJ1-1; weak D call: TRBD1 (6 bases). This CDR3 is 11 amino acids long. The germline V and J ends were trimmed by 5 bases and 9 bases, with 10 bases remaining between them. From germline, CDR1 is SGHAT and CDR2 FQNNGV. CDR3 bases: TGTGCCAGCAGCCCCCGGGACAAAGCTTTCTTT. Encoded protein: CASSPRDKAFF.

This clonotype was observed at least ten times. V gene TRBV7-2 combines with J gene TRBJ1-6; perhaps TRBD1 as D (6 bases). Germline CDR1 reads SGHTA; CDR2 reads FQGNSA. There are 15 residues in the CDR3. V dropped 2 bases and J dropped 7 bases, with 12 bases sitting between them. The CDR3 protein is CASSLTTGHNSPLHF. DNA of the CDR3: TGTGCCAGCAGCTTAACGACAGGACACAATTCACCCCTCCACTTT. Looking up the rest from reference TRBV7-2 and TRBJ1-6 gives the full variable domain: GAGVSQSPSNKVTEKGKDVELRCDPISGHTALYWYRQSLGQGLEFLIYFQGNSAPDKSGLPSDRFSAERTGGSVSTLTIQRTQQEDSAVYLCASSLTTGHNSPLHFGNGTRLTVT.

Many counts were recorded for this clonotype. The chain employs TRBV20-1 and TRBJ1-2; 7 bases match TRBD1. The V gene's germline CDR1 is DFQATT and CDR2 SNEGSKA (reference sequence). The length of the CDR3 is 11 residues. V shed 5 bases and J 7 bases; nucleotides not matched to a gene: 4. As DNA, the CDR3 is TGCAGTGCTTTTACAGGGGTTGGCTACACCTTC. It is translated as CSAFTGVGYTF.

A few counts support this clonotype. The rearrangement uses TRBV7-9 and TRBJ2-3; D ambiguous. The CDR3 contains 17 residues. Germline V gene lookup returns CDR1 SEHNR and CDR2 FQNEAQ (reference sequence). Trimming took off 1 base at V and 0 bases at J, with 14 bases between the two ends. The CDR3 loop is CASSLVQAITSTDTQYF. CDR3 in DNA: TGTGCCAGCAGCTTAGTCCAGGCAATCACTAGCACAGATACGCAGTATTTT.

This chain connects TRBV20-1 to TRBJ2-7, with D hard to call. Trimming took 6 bases from V and 3 from J, leaving 12 bases between them. CDR3 length equals 12 residues. Germline V gene data show CDR1 as DFQATT and CDR2 as SNEGSKA (reference sequence). The CDR3 coding sequence is TGCAGTGCCCTAGAGAACAGCTACGAGCAGTACTTC. Its translation is CSALENSYEQYF.

This clonotype was counted at least ten times. The chain recombines TRBV5-1 with TRBJ2-7, with 10 nucleotides matching TRBD1. CDR1 and CDR2 from the germline V gene are SGHRS and YFSETQ. Unmatched junction bases numbered 5, after V lost 1 base and J lost 4 bases. This CDR3 comprises 15 residues. This CDR3 is CASSLQTGGYYEQYF. For the CDR3, the DNA is TGCGCCAGCAGCTTGCAGACAGGGGGCTATTACGAGCAGTACTTC.

This clonotype was observed many times. J is TRBJ1-6 and V is TRBV7-2; the match to TRBD1 covers 7 bases. CDR1 is SGHTA, CDR2 FQGNSA, per germline. The CDR3 consists of 14 residues. Trimming took 7 bases from V and 7 from J; bases not matched to a gene: 7. The CDR3 region has the DNA TGTGCCAGCACCCAGACAGGGACGAATTCACCCCTCCACTTT. Encoded protein: CASTQTGTNSPLHF.